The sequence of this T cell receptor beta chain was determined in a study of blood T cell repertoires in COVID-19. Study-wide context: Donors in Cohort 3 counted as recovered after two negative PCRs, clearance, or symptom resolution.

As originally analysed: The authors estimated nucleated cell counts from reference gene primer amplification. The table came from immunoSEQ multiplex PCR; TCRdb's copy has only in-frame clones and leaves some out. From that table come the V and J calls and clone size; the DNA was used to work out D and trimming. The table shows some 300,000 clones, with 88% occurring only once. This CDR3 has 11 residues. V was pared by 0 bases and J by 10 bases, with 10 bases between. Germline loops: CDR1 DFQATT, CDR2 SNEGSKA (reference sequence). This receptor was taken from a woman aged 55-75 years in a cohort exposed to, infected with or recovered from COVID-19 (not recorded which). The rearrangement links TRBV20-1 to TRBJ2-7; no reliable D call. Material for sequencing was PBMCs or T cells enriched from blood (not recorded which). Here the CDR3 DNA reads TGCAGTGCTAGAGATCTTCTACTACAGTACTTC. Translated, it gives CSARDLLLQYF.